The 13 T cell receptor beta chains presented below share a single source sample, sequenced in a study of blood T cell repertoires in COVID-19. The protocol was immunoSEQ multiplex PCR, while the TCRdb copy is restricted to in-frame clones and leaves out a portion. The sample consists of 400,000 to 550,000 clones, more than 85% of them appearing once. The sequencing input was peripheral blood. The source is a woman in her thirties with acute or convalescent COVID-19.

DNA for the CDR3: TGTGCCAGCAGCGAGGGCACAGGGGGGGGTGGCTACACCTTC. It is translated as CASSEGTGGGGYTF. V and J are TRBV9 and TRBJ1-2, with TRBD1 matching 8 bases. V gave up 3 bases and J gave up 7 bases; unmatched junction bases: 8. The CDR3 sequence is 14 residues long. CDR1 and CDR2 from the germline V gene are SGDLS and YYNGEE. The full variable domain, completed using reference TRBV9 and TRBJ1-2, is DSGVTQTPKHLITATGQRVTLRCSPRSGDLSVYWYQQSLDQGLQFLIQYYNGEERAKGNILERFSAQQFPDLHSELNLSSLELGDSALYFCASSEGTGGGGYTFGSGTRLTVV.

The genes are TRBV9 and TRBJ2-7, with 8 positions matching TRBD2. The germline CDR1 and CDR2 sequences are SGDLS and YYNGEE. Losses at the gene ends were 6 bases for V and 1 base for J; bases not matched to a gene: 9. This CDR3 region has 15 residues. CDR3 residues: CASNPGGGSSYEQYF. The DNA of the CDR3 is TGTGCCAGCAACCCCGGCGGGGGGTCTTCCTACGAGCAGTACTTC.

This clone was detected only a few times. At one boundary the junction diverges from the germline segment, which might be a read error. The chain has TRBV20-1 and TRBJ2-7, with 8 bases identical to TRBD1. CDR3 size: 9 residues. Germline loops: CDR1 DFQATT, CDR2 SNEGSKA (reference sequence). Here the CDR3 reads CSAGQGLVF. The CDR3 nucleotides read TGCAGTGCTGGACAGGGCCTAGTCTTC.

This rearrangement joins TRBV10-3 to TRBJ2-1, with D possibly being TRBD2 (5 bases). V gave up 5 bases and J gave up 3 bases, with 8 bases separating them. CDR1 is ENHRY and CDR2 is SYGVKD in the germline V gene. The CDR3 runs 13 residues. The CDR3 bases are TGTGCCATCAGTCCCCGGGACTACAATGAGCAGTTCTTC. Its translation is CAISPRDYNEQFF.

The rearrangement uses TRBV25-1 and TRBJ2-1; D possibly corresponds to TRBD2 (7 bases). The CDR3 covers 13 residues. V dropped 7 bases and J dropped 9 bases, with 16 bases sitting between them. Germline V gene sequence: CDR1 MGHDK, CDR2 SYGVNS. The CDR3 sequence: CASTPGGAGEQFF. CDR3 nucleotide sequence: TGTGCCAGCACCCCTGGGGGGGCGGGTGAGCAGTTCTTC.

V and J are TRBV5-1 and TRBJ2-5; 7 bases are shared with TRBD2. Germline V lookup: CDR1 SGHRS, CDR2 YFSETQ. The CDR3 totals 18 residues. With 0 bases clipped from V and 0 bases from J, the junction kept 11 bases outside the gene matches. CDR3: CASSLAVGSGVDQETQYF. The DNA for the CDR3 is TGCGCCAGCAGCTTGGCGGTAGGGAGCGGGGTCGACCAAGAGACCCAGTACTTC. Combining the CDR3 with reference TRBV5-1 and TRBJ2-5 gives the whole variable domain KAGVTQTPRYLIKTRGQQVTLSCSPISGHRSVSWYQQTPGQGLQFLFEYFSETQRNKGNFPGRFSGRQFSNSRSEMNVSTLELGDSALYLCASSLAVGSGVDQETQYFGPGTRLLVL.

The chain joins TRBV19 to TRBJ1-2; maybe TRBD1 (6 bases). The CDR3 sequence is 15 residues long. Germline V gene sequence: CDR1 LNHDA, CDR2 SQIVND (reference sequence). Trimming removed 1 base from V and 6 bases from J, with 15 bases in between. CDR3 residues: CASSIAFGQSDGYTF. DNA of the CDR3: TGTGCCAGTAGTATAGCTTTCGGACAGTCGGATGGCTACACCTTC. Filled out from reference TRBV19 and TRBJ1-2, the complete variable domain reads DGGITQSPKYLFRKEGQNVTLSCEQNLNHDAMYWYRQDPGQGLRLIYYSQIVNDFQKGDIAEGYSVSREKKESFPLTVTSAQKNPTAFYLCASSIAFGQSDGYTFGSGTRLTVV.

This clone appeared a few times. The rearrangement uses TRBV6-1 and TRBJ1-1; D not certain. V was cut by 2 bases and J by 1 base, with 8 bases left in between. The V gene's germline CDR1 is MNHNS and CDR2 SASEGT. The CDR3 totals 14 residues. The CDR3 nucleotides are TGTGCCAGCAGTGAACATGGCACGAACACTGAAGCTTTCTTT. The encoded protein is CASSEHGTNTEAFF.

The chain joins TRBV6-5 to TRBJ1-2; a weak D match, TRBD1 (6 bases). Trimming took off 6 bases at V and 6 bases at J, with 20 bases between the two ends. This CDR3 is built from 15 residues. Germline loops: CDR1 MNHEY, CDR2 SVGAGI. CDR3 residues: CASRPGQILGDGYTF. For the CDR3, the DNA is TGTGCCAGCAGACCCGGACAGATTCTGGGTGATGGCTACACCTTC.

V is TRBV29-1 and J is TRBJ2-7, with 8 bases fitting TRBD1. Losses at the gene ends were 6 bases for V and 3 bases for J; bases not matched to a gene: 7. Germline lookup yields CDR1 SQVTM and CDR2 ANQGSEA. This CDR3 region has 13 residues. CDR3 bases: TGCAGCGTCAACGGACAGGGCGTCTACGAGCAGTACTTC. Translating it yields CSVNGQGVYEQYF.

The chain uses TRBV2 and TRBJ1-2; the D gene is possibly TRBD1 (5 bases). CDR3 length equals 15 residues. From germline, CDR1 is SNHLY and CDR2 FYNNEI. The ends were cut back, 2 bases at V and 1 base at J, with 11 bases in the middle. The CDR3 reads CASSEYPGLNYGYTF. CDR3 coding DNA: TGTGCCAGCAGTGAATATCCGGGACTTAACTATGGCTACACCTTC.

V gene TRBV9 combines with J gene TRBJ2-3; D remains ambiguous. The V and J ends lost 0 bases and 2 bases respectively, with 13 bases between them. This CDR3 is built from 16 residues. The V gene's germline CDR1 is SGDLS and CDR2 YYNGEE. The CDR3 spells CASSVGSPRNTDTQYF. DNA for the CDR3: TGTGCCAGCAGCGTAGGTAGCCCCCGAAACACAGATACGCAGTATTTT.

J is TRBJ1-2 and V is TRBV5-1; a weak D match, TRBD1 (5 bases). This CDR3 spans 13 amino acids. V lost 3 bases and J 5 bases, leaving 11 bases between the germline ends. Germline CDR1 is SGHRS and CDR2 is YFSETQ. In nucleotides, the CDR3 is TGCGCCAGCAGCTCCGCCCAGGGTTATGGCTACACCTTC. Translation: CASSSAQGYGYTF.